This is a list of T cell receptor beta chains from one sample in a study of OX40 agonist ivuxolimab in advanced cancers. Profiling relied on immunoSEQ multiplex PCR, and the TCRdb table lists in-frame clones only, not all of them. The sample carries 30,000 to 35,000 clones, more than 75% recorded once. Sample: CD4+ or CD8+ T cells sorted from blood, taken in a trial of the OX40 agonist ivuxolimab. The receptors derive from an adult with an advanced solid tumor such as melanoma, head and neck, liver or kidney cancer. Both conserved end residues are trimmed from each CDR3.

j_gene,len,v_gene,CDR3aa
TRBJ1-1,12,TRBV15,ATSIPGLWTEAF
TRBJ2-7,12,TRBV9,ASSPGDNSYEQY
TRBJ1-2,14,TRBV28,ASSFGVAGRDYGYT
TRBJ1-2,11,TRBV6-5,ASSYSGGYGYT
TRBJ2-1,13,TRBV27,ASSLSGGSYNEQF
TRBJ2-3,12,TRBV5-6,ASSQDRVSYTQY
TRBJ2-1,13,TRBV5-5,ASSLDRASYNEQF
TRBJ2-7,11,TRBV7-9,ASSSGDKYEQY
TRBJ1-1,12,TRBV7-8,ASSPGGMNTEAF
TRBJ2-1,9,TRBV7-6,ASSLNNEQF
TRBJ1-4,11,TRBV11-2,ASSGPGGEKLF
TRBJ1-1,12,TRBV19,ASSTLGGSAEAF
TRBJ2-5,12,TRBV7-2,ASSLKHSQETQY
TRBJ2-3,13,TRBV5-4,AGGLADSSTDTQY
TRBJ1-4,11,TRBV27,ASTVIQGGKLF
TRBJ2-1,16,TRBV7-9,ASSSKGLAGAGLNEQF
TRBJ1-6,15,TRBV28,ASSGYGQIMRDSPLH
TRBJ1-1,9,TRBV5-8,ASSLFSEAF
TRBJ2-1,11,TRBV5-6,ASSDGTFNEQF
TRBJ1-5,12,TRBV2,ASKGSNSNQPQH
TRBJ2-7,16,TRBV27,ASRTAVRELGFPYEQY
TRBJ2-1,12,TRBV29-1,SVARTSGNNEQF
TRBJ1-1,11,TRBV5-6,ASSLWTPTEAF
TRBJ1-2,15,TRBV27,ASRSAGTGGPNYGYT
TRBJ2-1,14,TRBV6-4,ASSDLGQGDRNEQF
TRBJ2-7,10,TRBV28,ASGDSSYEQY
TRBJ2-7,10,TRBV6-5,ASTDSVYEQY
TRBJ2-1,12,TRBV28,ASSPGLHGNEQF
TRBJ1-1,11,TRBV19,ASSINAGTEAF
TRBJ2-5,12,TRBV27,ASSLNRGEETQY
TRBJ2-2,15,TRBV18,ASSPIGQGANTGELF
TRBJ2-1,13,TRBV19,ASSKAGDSYNEQF
TRBJ1-5,14,TRBV19,ASSIASRDSLWPQH
TRBJ2-7,11,TRBV9,ASSPGDGYEQY
TRBJ2-7,15,TRBV4-1,ASSHVLQGSGRSEQY
TRBJ2-2,12,TRBV4-3,ASSRYMYTGELF
TRBJ2-7,10,TRBV2,ASSDVVYEQY
TRBJ2-6,14,TRBV13,ASSSGTGTGANVLT
TRBJ1-2,11,TRBV18,ASSPPDRGDYT
TRBJ1-1,11,TRBV7-2,ASSLVELTEAF
TRBJ1-4,14,TRBV7-2,ASSDPTVATNEKLF
TRBJ1-1,12,TRBV27,ASSTGPLNTEAF